The T cell receptor beta chain described here comes from a study of blood T cells in healthy people across ages. Study results and limitations: Per million T cells, TCR beta diversity dropped roughly linearly as age increased.

The table lists this clonotype with a few counts. The target antigen is unknown. The CDR3 runs to 16 residues. Alongside a J-beta primer mix, a sample-barcoded 5' primer served in a second PCR lasting roughly 6 to 11 cycles. TCRdb reprocessed the 5' RACE reads with MiXCR, giving one entry per CDR3 protein. The sample has some 760,000 distinct CDR3 sequences, 20% to 30% seen once. These data also formed part of another study, on T cells of mothers and their children. That report adds: Second-PCR primer M1S introduced sample barcodes and 2-4 random nucleotides. Approximately 2.7 million TCR beta reads per child versus over 9 million per mother. Within related and unrelated pairs, thymic selection shapes TCR recombination output in a similar way.

This sequence joins TRBV12-3 or TRBV12-4 and TRBJ2-5; D possibly corresponds to TRBD2 (5 bases). Near its end, the DNA agrees better with TRBJ2-7, so the J call may be wrong. This TCR was sampled from a boy between 10 and 17 years old in good health. Input material: blood. For the CDR3, the DNA is TGTGCCAGCAGTCCCGGTATGGAGGAGGCCACCTACGAGCAGTACTTC. Translated: CASSPGMEEATYEQYF.